The clone carrying this T cell receptor (beta chain) was observed once. Its antigen remains unidentified. The CDR3 is 14 amino acids. J gave up 5 bases and V 1 base, and 4 bases lay outside the gene matches. The germline V gene has CDR1 SGHRS and CDR2 YFSETQ. The data originate from a study of memory CD4+ T cells and cytomegalovirus serostatus. General study findings and limits: Of 164 reported CMV TCRbeta sequences, about 70 were found in memory CD4+ repertoires.

Single viable CD3+CD4+CD8-CD45RO+ cells were sorted as the memory CD4+ T cells. CD4+ T cells were isolated by positive magnetic selection. Sequencing used immunoSEQ multiplex PCR; TCRdb keeps in-frame clones, though not all of them. The table shows around 60,000 clones, with under 90% occurring only once. The chain employs TRBV5-1 and TRBJ2-5; 8 bases are shared with TRBD2. The sequence derives from an adult in good health and CMV-seronegative. Some clones in this sample may be carry-over from other donors' samples. Material: memory CD4+ T cells from blood. CDR3: CASSLSSGRETQYF. CDR3 DNA: TGCGCCAGCAGCTTGTCTAGCGGGCGTGAGACCCAGTACTTC. Full variable domain (outside the CDR3, taken from reference TRBV5-1 and TRBJ2-5): KAGVTQTPRYLIKTRGQQVTLSCSPISGHRSVSWYQQTPGQGLQFLFEYFSETQRNKGNFPGRFSGRQFSNSRSEMNVSTLELGDSALYLCASSLSSGRETQYFGPGTRLLVL.